This T cell receptor beta chain was observed in a study of cytomegalovirus exposure and HLA in healthy donors. With regard to this clone: The antigen is unknown.

Study results and caveats: Some TCR beta chains (more than 150 of them) were listed as cytomegalovirus-associated. Analyzed later, most CMV-associated TCR beta chains appeared HLA-restricted.

The CDR3 extends over 16 amino acids. V lost 4 bases and J lost 11; bases outside the gene matches: 17. The germline V gene encodes CDR1 LGHNA and CDR2 YNFKEQ. PCR employed 60 Vbeta and 13 Jbeta primers. Generated by immunoSEQ multiplex PCR, the TCRdb table keeps only in-frame clones and is missing some. The top ten hold approximately 1.1% of the sample, which has fewer than 250,000 clones, about 80% seen once. The chain links TRBV4-2 to TRBJ1-5; 7 bases agree with TRBD1. Specimen: PBMCs. The TCR sequence derives from a woman aged 40-49 years in good health and CMV-seronegative. CDR3 sequence reads: CASSPGGPGRFEAQHF. CDR3 DNA: TGTGCCAGCAGCCCAGGGGGTCCGGGTCGGTTTGAGGCCCAGCATTTT.